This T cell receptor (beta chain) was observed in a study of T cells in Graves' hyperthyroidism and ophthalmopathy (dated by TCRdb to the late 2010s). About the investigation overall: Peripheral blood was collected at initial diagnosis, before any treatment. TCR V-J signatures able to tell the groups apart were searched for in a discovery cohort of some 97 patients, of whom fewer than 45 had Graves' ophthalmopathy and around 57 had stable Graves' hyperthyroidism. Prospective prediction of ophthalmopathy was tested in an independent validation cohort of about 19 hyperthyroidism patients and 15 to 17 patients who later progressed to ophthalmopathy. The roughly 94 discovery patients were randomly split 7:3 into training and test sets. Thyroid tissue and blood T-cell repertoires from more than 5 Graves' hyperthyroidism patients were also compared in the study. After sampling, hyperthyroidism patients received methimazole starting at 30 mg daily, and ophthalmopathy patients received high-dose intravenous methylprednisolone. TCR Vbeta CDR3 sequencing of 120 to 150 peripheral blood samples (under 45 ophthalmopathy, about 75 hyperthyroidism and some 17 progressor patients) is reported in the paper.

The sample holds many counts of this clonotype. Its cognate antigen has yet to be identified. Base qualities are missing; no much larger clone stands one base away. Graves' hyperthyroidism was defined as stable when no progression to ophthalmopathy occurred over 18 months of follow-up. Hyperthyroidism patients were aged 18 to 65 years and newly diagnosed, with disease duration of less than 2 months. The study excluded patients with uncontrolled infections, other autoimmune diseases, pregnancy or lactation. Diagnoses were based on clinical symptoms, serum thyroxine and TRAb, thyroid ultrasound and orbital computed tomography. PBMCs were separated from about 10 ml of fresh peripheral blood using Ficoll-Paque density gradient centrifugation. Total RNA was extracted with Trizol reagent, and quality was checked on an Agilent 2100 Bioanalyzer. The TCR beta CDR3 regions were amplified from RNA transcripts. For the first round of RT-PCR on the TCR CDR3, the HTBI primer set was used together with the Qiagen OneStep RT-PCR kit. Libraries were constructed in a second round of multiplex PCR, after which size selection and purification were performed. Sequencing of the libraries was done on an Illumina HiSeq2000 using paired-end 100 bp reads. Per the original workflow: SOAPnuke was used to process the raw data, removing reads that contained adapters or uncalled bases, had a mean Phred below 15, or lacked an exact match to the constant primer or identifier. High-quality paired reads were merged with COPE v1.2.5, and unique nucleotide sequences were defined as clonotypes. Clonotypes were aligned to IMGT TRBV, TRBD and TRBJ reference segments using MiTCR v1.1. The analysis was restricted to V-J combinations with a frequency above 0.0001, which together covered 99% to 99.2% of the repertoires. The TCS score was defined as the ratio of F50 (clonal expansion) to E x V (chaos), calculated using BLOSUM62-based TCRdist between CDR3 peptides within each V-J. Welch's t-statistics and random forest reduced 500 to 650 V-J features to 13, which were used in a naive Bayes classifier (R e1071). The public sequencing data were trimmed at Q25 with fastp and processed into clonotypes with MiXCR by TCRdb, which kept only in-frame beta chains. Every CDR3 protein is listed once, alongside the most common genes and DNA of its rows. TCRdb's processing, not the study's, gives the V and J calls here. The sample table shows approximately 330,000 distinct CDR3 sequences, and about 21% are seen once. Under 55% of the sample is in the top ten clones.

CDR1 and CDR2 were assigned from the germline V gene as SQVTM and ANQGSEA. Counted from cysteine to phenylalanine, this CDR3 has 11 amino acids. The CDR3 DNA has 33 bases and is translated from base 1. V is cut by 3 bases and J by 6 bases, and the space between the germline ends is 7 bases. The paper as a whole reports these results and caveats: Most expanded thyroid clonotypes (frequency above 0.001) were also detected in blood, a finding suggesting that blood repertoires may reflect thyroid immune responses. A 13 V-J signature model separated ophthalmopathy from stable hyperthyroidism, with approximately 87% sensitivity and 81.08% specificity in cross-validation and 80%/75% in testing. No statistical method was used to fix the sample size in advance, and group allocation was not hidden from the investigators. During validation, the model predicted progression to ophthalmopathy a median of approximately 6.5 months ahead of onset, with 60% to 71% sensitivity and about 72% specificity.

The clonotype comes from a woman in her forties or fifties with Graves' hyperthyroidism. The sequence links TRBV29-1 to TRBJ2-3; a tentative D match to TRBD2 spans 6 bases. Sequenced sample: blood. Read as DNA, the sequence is TGCAGCGTTGATGGGAGGGATACGCAGTATTTT. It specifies CSVDGRDTQYF.